Listed below are T cell receptor beta chains from one sample, sequenced in a study of T cells in Graves' hyperthyroidism and ophthalmopathy. A single record per CDR3 protein comes from TCRdb applying MiXCR to the multiplex PCR reads. The table includes some 490,000 distinct CDR3 sequences, roughly 22% detected once. Sequencing was done on a sample of blood. These receptors came from a woman aged 70 to 79 with Graves' ophthalmopathy. The CDR3 runs from the conserved cysteine through the conserved F or W. The order of the fields is J gene, CDR3 length, V gene, clone size, D gene, CDR3 protein, CDR3 DNA. D genes are given only for firm matches. Expanded clones get a size class; other rows say once, few or many, or leave the size out.

TRBJ2-5 | 18 | TRBV6-2/TRBV6-3 | NA | TRBD2 | CASSPRGTSGIPRETQYF | TGTGCCAGCAGTCCCCGGGGGACTAGCGGGATTCCGCGAGAGACCCAGTACTTC
TRBJ2-2 | 14 | TRBV6-2/TRBV6-3 | few | NA | CASSKGLFSGELFF | TGTGCCAGCAGTAAAGGACTCTTCTCCGGGGAGCTGTTTTTT
TRBJ2-5 | 13 | TRBV18 | few | NA | CASSSRTEETQYF | TGTGCCAGCTCATCCCGGACCGAAGAGACCCAGTACTTC
TRBJ2-7 | 14 | TRBV3-1 | few | TRBD2 | CASSQGLADYEQYF | TGTGCCAGCAGCCAGGGACTAGCGGACTACGAGCAGTACTTC
TRBJ2-3 | 15 | TRBV5-1 | NA | NA | CASSFPGGSTDTQYF | TGCGCCAGCAGCTTCCCCGGGGGAAGCACAGATACGCAGTATTTT
TRBJ1-2 | 17 | TRBV3-1 | NA | NA | CASSQDFGQINFYGYTF | TGTGCCAGCAGCCAAGATTTCGGACAGATTAACTTCTATGGCTACACCTTC
TRBJ2-1 | 15 | TRBV20-1 | few | TRBD2 | CSASQGGNNLAEQFF | TGCAGTGCTAGCCAGGGAGGGAATAACCTAGCCGAGCAGTTCTTC
TRBJ2-2 | 14 | TRBV4-3 | few | NA | CASSQDHTTGELFF | TGCGCCAGCAGCCAAGATCATACCACCGGGGAGCTGTTTTTT
TRBJ1-4 | 16 | TRBV4-1 | NA | NA | CASSQVPLAPNEKLFF | TGCGCCAGCAGCCAAGTTCCCTTGGCCCCTAATGAAAAACTGTTTTTT
TRBJ1-5 | 19 | TRBV6-2/TRBV6-3 | few | TRBD1 | CASSYSGTGGSGSNQPQHF | TGTGCCAGCAGTTACTCCGGGACAGGGGGCTCTGGAAGCAATCAGCCCCAGCATTTT
TRBJ1-5 | 14 | TRBV20-1 | NA | NA | CSASYRDSNQPQHF | TGCAGTGCTAGCTACAGGGATAGCAATCAGCCCCAGCATTTT
TRBJ2-2 | 15 | TRBV11-2 | many | TRBD2 | CASSFSGNAAGELFF | TGTGCCAGCAGCTTTAGCGGGAATGCGGCCGGGGAGCTGTTTTTT
TRBJ2-7 | 11 | TRBV15 | few | NA | CATSLWYEQYF | TGTGCCACCAGCCTTTGGTACGAGCAGTACTTC
TRBJ1-5 | 14 | TRBV5-1 | NA | TRBD1 | CASSSGGGNQPQHF | TGCGCCAGCAGCTCAGGGGGCGGCAATCAGCCCCAGCATTTT
TRBJ2-1 | 13 | TRBV5-1 | few | NA | CASSPLATSEQFF | TGCGCCAGCAGTCCCCTGGCCACGAGTGAGCAGTTCTTC
TRBJ1-3 | 15 | TRBV19 | NA | NA | CASSTGALSGNTIYF | TGTGCCAGCAGTACCGGGGCCCTCTCTGGAAACACCATATATTTT
TRBJ2-2 | 16 | TRBV11-1 | few | NA | CASNNSPRASTGELFF | TGTGCCAGCAACAACTCCCCTAGGGCCTCCACCGGGGAGCTGTTTTTT
TRBJ1-5 | 15 | TRBV6-2/TRBV6-3 | NA | NA | CASSPFGDTNQPQHF | TGTGCCAGCAGCCCTTTCGGGGACACTAATCAGCCCCAGCATTTT
TRBJ2-7 | 17 | TRBV27 | NA | NA | CASSSRGAWAPMDEQYF | TGTGCCAGCAGTTCTCGGGGAGCGTGGGCGCCTATGGACGAGCAGTACTTC
TRBJ2-5 | 16 | TRBV20-1 | few | TRBD2 | CSAIQSGGSLGETQYF | TGCAGTGCTATTCAATCGGGCGGGAGCTTAGGGGAGACCCAGTACTTC
TRBJ2-1 | 16 | TRBV27 | few | NA | CASSDFIAGRPTEQFF | TGTGCCAGCAGTGACTTCATCGCGGGACGCCCAACAGAGCAGTTCTTC
TRBJ2-6 | 16 | TRBV20-1 | NA | NA | CSARRDVSSGANVLTF | TGCAGTGCTAGAAGGGACGTCAGCTCTGGGGCCAACGTCCTGACTTTC
TRBJ2-1 | 16 | TRBV24-1 | NA | NA | CATSDPGTDSYNEQFF | TGTGCCACCAGCGATCCCGGGACCGACTCCTACAATGAGCAGTTCTTC
TRBJ2-7 | 14 | TRBV10-3 | NA | TRBD1 | CAISEGQGTYEQYF | TGTGCCATCAGTGAGGGACAGGGCACCTACGAGCAGTACTTC
TRBJ2-2 | 17 | TRBV13 | NA | NA | CASSPNLYRSNTGELFF | TGTGCCAGCAGCCCGAACCTATACAGATCGAACACCGGGGAGCTGTTTTTT
TRBJ2-5 | 14 | TRBV9 | few | NA | CASSVSGFQETQYF | TGTGCCAGCAGCGTCTCAGGGTTCCAAGAGACCCAGTACTTC
TRBJ1-2 | 14 | TRBV28 | many | TRBD1 | CASSSQGAGYGYTF | TGTGCCAGCAGTTCCCAGGGGGCGGGGTATGGCTACACCTTC
TRBJ2-3 | 18 | TRBV2 | many | TRBD2 | CASSPPPGLAGTTDTQYF | TGTGCCAGCAGTCCGCCACCGGGACTAGCGGGCACAACAGATACGCAGTATTTT
TRBJ2-1 | 15 | TRBV19 | few | NA | CASSIEGGSYNEQFF | TGTGCCAGTAGTATAGAGGGAGGCTCCTACAATGAGCAGTTCTTC
TRBJ2-3 | 17 | TRBV7-8 | NA | TRBD1 | CASSFIRDRGRADTQYF | TGTGCCAGCAGCTTCATTAGGGACAGGGGTCGAGCAGATACGCAGTATTTT
TRBJ1-1 | 15 | TRBV4-1 | few | NA | CASSQDRRGQYEAFF | TGCGCCAGCAGCCAAGACCGGCGAGGGCAATACGAAGCTTTCTTT
TRBJ2-3 | 14 | TRBV7-3 | few | NA | CASSSTGGADTQYF | TGTGCCAGCAGCTCAACAGGGGGGGCAGATACGCAGTATTTT
TRBJ2-6 | 18 | TRBV11-2 | few | TRBD1 | CASSLPSGQVTGANVLTF | TGTGCCAGCAGCCTTCCCTCGGGACAGGTTACTGGGGCCAACGTCCTGACTTTC
TRBJ1-2 | 13 | TRBV5-1 | NA | NA | CASSSGFAYGYTF | TGCGCCAGCAGCTCAGGGTTTGCCTATGGCTACACCTTC
TRBJ2-5 | 14 | TRBV20-1 | once | TRBD2 | CSASSGTRSETQYF | TGCAGTGCTAGTTCCGGGACTAGAAGCGAGACCCAGTACTTC
TRBJ2-1 | 17 | TRBV7-9 | NA | TRBD2 | CASSLGPTSGSGNEQFF | TGTGCCAGCAGCTTAGGCCCCACTAGCGGGAGCGGCAATGAGCAGTTCTTC
TRBJ1-5 | 14 | TRBV12-3/TRBV12-4 | many | TRBD1 | CASSSTGTNQPQHF | TGTGCCAGCAGCTCGACAGGGACCAATCAGCCCCAGCATTTT
TRBJ1-2 | 13 | TRBV12-3/TRBV12-4 | many | TRBD1 | CASSLGGGNGYTF | TGTGCCAGCAGTTTAGGAGGGGGCAATGGCTACACCTTC
TRBJ1-2 | 16 | TRBV6-6 | few | TRBD1 | CASSYRTGAAFYGYTF | TGTGCCAGCAGTTACCGGACAGGGGCAGCTTTCTATGGCTACACCTTC
TRBJ2-2 | 15 | TRBV2 | many | TRBD2 | CARGPVQRGTGELFF | TGTGCCAGGGGGCCGGTACAGCGGGGGACCGGGGAGCTGTTTTTT
TRBJ1-1 | 17 | TRBV6-1 | few | NA | CASTPGRTRKKNTEAFF | TGTGCCAGCACCCCGGGTCGGACACGGAAAAAGAACACTGAAGCTTTCTTT
TRBJ2-2 | 15 | TRBV7-6 | NA | TRBD2 | CASSSRTRNTGELFF | TGTGCCAGCAGCTCCCGGACTAGGAACACCGGGGAGCTGTTTTTT
TRBJ2-2 | 16 | TRBV7-8 | NA | NA | CASSLPVLSSSGELFF | TGTGCCAGCAGCTTACCCGTCCTAAGTTCAAGCGGGGAGCTGTTTTTT
TRBJ1-1 | 14 | TRBV10-3 | few | NA | CAIRGLEGNTEVFF | TGTGCCATCAGGGGGCTCGAAGGGAACACTGAAGTTTTCTTT
TRBJ1-1 | 15 | TRBV3-1 | few | TRBD1 | CASSLGQHVNTEAFF | TGTGCCAGCAGCTTGGGACAGCACGTGAACACTGAAGCTTTCTTT
TRBJ1-5 | 15 | TRBV20-1 | many | NA | CSASPGVNSNQPQHF | TGCAGTGCTAGTCCAGGGGTAAATAGCAATCAGCCCCAGCATTTT
TRBJ2-7 | 16 | TRBV4-1 | many | TRBD1 | CASSQEGTGGWDEQYF | TGCGCCAGCAGCCAAGAAGGGACAGGCGGATGGGACGAGCAGTACTTC
TRBJ2-3 | 14 | TRBV18 | few | NA | CASSPPSPTNTQYF | TGTGCCAGCTCACCACCGTCTCCTACCAACACGCAGTATTTT
TRBJ2-1 | 15 | TRBV2 | many | TRBD2 | CASSEMRTSGNEQFF | TGTGCCAGCAGTGAAATGAGGACTAGCGGCAATGAGCAGTTCTTC
TRBJ2-3 | 16 | TRBV29-1 | many | TRBD2 | CSVQGDGGGFSDTQYF | TGCAGCGTGCAGGGCGACGGGGGGGGCTTTTCAGATACGCAGTATTTT
TRBJ1-6 | 16 | TRBV19 | NA | NA | CASSETVSSYNSPLHF | TGTGCCAGTAGCGAGACAGTCTCCTCCTATAATTCACCCCTCCACTTT